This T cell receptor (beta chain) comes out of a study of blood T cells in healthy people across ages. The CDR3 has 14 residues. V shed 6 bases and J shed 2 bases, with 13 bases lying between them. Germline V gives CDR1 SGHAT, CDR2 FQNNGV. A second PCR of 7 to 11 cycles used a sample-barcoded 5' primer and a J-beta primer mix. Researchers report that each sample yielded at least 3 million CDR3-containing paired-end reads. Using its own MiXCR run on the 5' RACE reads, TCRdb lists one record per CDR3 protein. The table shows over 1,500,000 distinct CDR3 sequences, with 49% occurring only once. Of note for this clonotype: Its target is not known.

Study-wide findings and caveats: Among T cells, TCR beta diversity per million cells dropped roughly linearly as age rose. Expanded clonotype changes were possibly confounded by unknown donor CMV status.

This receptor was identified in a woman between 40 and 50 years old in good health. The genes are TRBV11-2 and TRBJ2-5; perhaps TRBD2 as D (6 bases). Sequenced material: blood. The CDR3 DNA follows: TGTGCCAGCAGGTCACAGGAGGGTCAAGAGACCCAGTACTTC. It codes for CASRSQEGQETQYF.